Given below is one T cell receptor beta chain in context. Its antigen is unknown. For TCR beta, libraries came from quantitative 5'-RACE with molecular barcodes. From the 5' RACE reads, TCRdb called clonotypes with MiXCR, one entry per CDR3 protein. The sample carries under 250,000 distinct CDR3 sequences, roughly a tenth recorded once. The data stem from a study of CD8 T cells in ankylosing spondylitis. Whole-study findings and limits: Certain motif variants had earlier appeared in reactive arthritis synovial fluid and blood. Clones linked to disease were reported to show significant enrichment in matched ankylosing spondylitis synovial fluid. Those disease-linked clones were CD8+; they were also relatively rare in peripheral blood.

This CDR3 is built from 11 residues. Trimming took off 4 bases at V and 11 bases at J, with 12 bases between the two ends. Germline CDR1 reads SGHRS; CDR2 reads YFSETQ. Sequencing input: blood, either unsorted or a sorted T cell fraction (not recorded which). The rearrangement links TRBV5-1 to TRBJ1-1; perhaps TRBD1 as D (6 bases). This clonotype was obtained from a male donor with ankylosing spondylitis or in good health (not recorded which). CDR3 sequence (DNA): TGCGCCAGCAGCCGCGGACAGAGGGCTTTCTTT. Its translation is CASSRGQRAFF.